A selection of T cell receptor beta chains follows, all from one sample in a study of blood T cell repertoires in COVID-19. The assay was immunoSEQ multiplex PCR, and TCRdb's table has in-frame clones only and misses some. The data contain approximately 68,000 clones, around four fifths of them seen just once; the ten biggest clones take up roughly a tenth. The sample taken for sequencing was peripheral blood. Receptor source: a woman between 45 and 60 years old with acute or convalescent COVID-19. CDR3s include the opening cysteine and the closing phenylalanine or tryptophan. Each record gives: V gene, clone size, D gene, J gene, CDR3 DNA, CDR3 protein. A D gene is named only where the DNA matches it firmly. Clone size is shown for a subset of rows, as once, few, many or a class of expanded clone.

v_gene: TRBV6-5; abundance: many; d_gene: .; j_gene: TRBJ2-2; CDR3nt: TGTGCCAGCAGTTACAGGGACTTCAGCACCGGGGAGCTGTTTTTT; CDR3aa: CASSYRDFSTGELFF
v_gene: TRBV7-8; abundance: .; d_gene: TRBD2; j_gene: TRBJ2-5; CDR3nt: TGTGCCAGCAGCCGCGGGACTAGCCTCCAAGAGACCCAGTACTTC; CDR3aa: CASSRGTSLQETQYF
v_gene: TRBV29-1; abundance: .; d_gene: .; j_gene: TRBJ2-1; CDR3nt: TGCAGCGTTAAAATACCGGGACTCCAGTTCAATGAGCAGTTCTTC; CDR3aa: CSVKIPGLQFNEQFF
v_gene: TRBV7-2; abundance: .; d_gene: TRBD2; j_gene: TRBJ2-7; CDR3nt: TGTGCCAGCAGCTTAGAGGTAGCGGGATTACTCTCCTACGAGCAGTACTTC; CDR3aa: CASSLEVAGLLSYEQYF
v_gene: TRBV6-5; abundance: once; d_gene: .; j_gene: TRBJ2-2; CDR3nt: TGTGCCAGCAGTCCCCGACAGGTCACCGGGGAGCTGTTTTTT; CDR3aa: CASSPRQVTGELFF
v_gene: TRBV18; abundance: .; d_gene: .; j_gene: TRBJ2-3; CDR3nt: TGTGCCAGCTCAGCGGCCGCTAGCAATGGAGATACGCAGTATTTT; CDR3aa: CASSAAASNGDTQYF
v_gene: TRBV7-8; abundance: few; d_gene: TRBD2; j_gene: TRBJ2-2; CDR3nt: TGTGCCAGCAGTCACACGAAAGCGGGAGTTATCCCCGGGGAGCTGTTTTTT; CDR3aa: CASSHTKAGVIPGELFF
v_gene: TRBV6-5; abundance: .; d_gene: .; j_gene: TRBJ1-5; CDR3nt: TGTGCCAGCAGTTCGGACAGAGATAGCAATCAGCCCCAGCATTTT; CDR3aa: CASSSDRDSNQPQHF
v_gene: TRBV4-1; abundance: once; d_gene: .; j_gene: TRBJ1-5; CDR3nt: TGCGCCAGCAGCCGGGGCGAAGGGAATCAGCCCCAGCATTTT; CDR3aa: CASSRGEGNQPQHF
v_gene: TRBV7-9; abundance: .; d_gene: TRBD1; j_gene: TRBJ1-4; CDR3nt: TGTGCCAGCAGCCCCCTCCGGACAGGGGAGGACGTAAAACTGTTTTTT; CDR3aa: CASSPLRTGEDVKLFF
v_gene: TRBV4-2; abundance: .; d_gene: TRBD1; j_gene: TRBJ1-6; CDR3nt: TGTGCCAGCAGCATTGGGACAGGGGATAATTCACCCCTCCACTTT; CDR3aa: CASSIGTGDNSPLHF
v_gene: TRBV15; abundance: few; d_gene: .; j_gene: TRBJ1-2; CDR3nt: TGTGCCACCAGCAGAGTTACAGGGATTGGTGGCTACACCTTC; CDR3aa: CATSRVTGIGGYTF
v_gene: TRBV9; abundance: .; d_gene: TRBD2; j_gene: TRBJ2-5; CDR3nt: TGTGCCAGCAGCGAACGCCCGTCGTTAGCGGGGGGGCTCGGCGAGACCCAGTACTTC; CDR3aa: CASSERPSLAGGLGETQYF
v_gene: TRBV5-1; abundance: .; d_gene: .; j_gene: TRBJ1-2; CDR3nt: TGCGCCAGCAGCACCGGGGCGGGAGACTATGGCTACACCTTC; CDR3aa: CASSTGAGDYGYTF
v_gene: TRBV5-1; abundance: .; d_gene: .; j_gene: TRBJ2-1; CDR3nt: TGCGCCAGCAGCTCCACGAGGAGCTCCTACAATGAGCAGTTCTTC; CDR3aa: CASSSTRSSYNEQFF
v_gene: TRBV7-2; abundance: .; d_gene: TRBD1; j_gene: TRBJ1-2; CDR3nt: TGTGCCAGCAGCCTTGGACAGGGTTATGGCTACACCTTC; CDR3aa: CASSLGQGYGYTF
v_gene: TRBV4-2; abundance: .; d_gene: TRBD1; j_gene: TRBJ1-6; CDR3nt: TGTGCCAGCAGCCAAGATGGTTCCACAGGGGACAATTCACCCCTCCACTTT; CDR3aa: CASSQDGSTGDNSPLHF
v_gene: TRBV6-1; abundance: .; d_gene: .; j_gene: TRBJ1-1; CDR3nt: TGTGCCAGCAGTGAACCGGTACAGGGAACTGAAGCTTTCTTT; CDR3aa: CASSEPVQGTEAFF
v_gene: TRBV6-5; abundance: .; d_gene: .; j_gene: TRBJ2-1; CDR3nt: TGTGCCAGCGGACAAACAGGCTCCTACAATGAGCAGTTCTTC; CDR3aa: CASGQTGSYNEQFF
v_gene: TRBV18; abundance: .; d_gene: TRBD2; j_gene: TRBJ2-3; CDR3nt: TGTGCCAGCTCAGGGAGCGGGGTCACAGATACGCAGTATTTT; CDR3aa: CASSGSGVTDTQYF
v_gene: TRBV6-1; abundance: .; d_gene: .; j_gene: TRBJ1-3; CDR3nt: TGTGCCAGCAGTGAATCCTACAGGGACTCTGGAAACACCATATATTTT; CDR3aa: CASSESYRDSGNTIYF
v_gene: TRBV9; abundance: few; d_gene: .; j_gene: TRBJ2-7; CDR3nt: TGTGCCAGCAGCGGCGCGCGGGGTCCCTACGAGCAGTACTTC; CDR3aa: CASSGARGPYEQYF
v_gene: TRBV2; abundance: .; d_gene: TRBD2; j_gene: TRBJ2-1; CDR3nt: TGTGCCAGCAAGGTTAGCGGGAGGGTCAATGAGCAGTTCTTC; CDR3aa: CASKVSGRVNEQFF
v_gene: TRBV13; abundance: .; d_gene: TRBD1; j_gene: TRBJ1-6; CDR3nt: TGTGCCAGCAGCTTGTCGACAGGGGGTTCACCCCTCCACTTT; CDR3aa: CASSLSTGGSPLHF
v_gene: TRBV5-1; abundance: .; d_gene: .; j_gene: TRBJ2-1; CDR3nt: TGCGCCAGCAGCTTGGGCGCAGGGAAGAATGAGCAGTTCTTC; CDR3aa: CASSLGAGKNEQFF
v_gene: TRBV7-3; abundance: .; d_gene: TRBD2; j_gene: TRBJ2-2; CDR3nt: TGTGCCAGCAGCTTAACGTTGGCTAGCGGGAGCGGGGAGCTGTTTTTT; CDR3aa: CASSLTLASGSGELFF
v_gene: TRBV7-2; abundance: once; d_gene: .; j_gene: TRBJ1-1; CDR3nt: TGTGCCAGCAGCTTAAGGAGGGATGGGAGCACTGAAGCTTTCTTT; CDR3aa: CASSLRRDGSTEAFF
v_gene: TRBV29-1; abundance: .; d_gene: TRBD1; j_gene: TRBJ1-1; CDR3nt: TGCAGCGCCATGACAGGGACTAACACTGAAGCTTTCTTT; CDR3aa: CSAMTGTNTEAFF
v_gene: TRBV7-2; abundance: .; d_gene: TRBD1; j_gene: TRBJ2-7; CDR3nt: TGTGCCAGCAGCGGACAGGGCGGAGGGAATTACGAGCAGTACTTC; CDR3aa: CASSGQGGGNYEQYF
v_gene: TRBV10-3; abundance: .; d_gene: TRBD1; j_gene: TRBJ2-3; CDR3nt: TGTGCCATCAGGTTATCGACAGGGGCCACAGATACGCAGTATTTT; CDR3aa: CAIRLSTGATDTQYF
v_gene: TRBV7-9; abundance: .; d_gene: TRBD1; j_gene: TRBJ2-7; CDR3nt: TGTGCCAGCAGCTTCGACAACCGGGACAGGTTCATACCGTACGAGCAGTACTTC; CDR3aa: CASSFDNRDRFIPYEQYF
v_gene: TRBV29-1; abundance: .; d_gene: .; j_gene: TRBJ1-2; CDR3nt: TGCAGCGTTGAAGTTCTACAGGGAGGCTACACCTTC; CDR3aa: CSVEVLQGGYTF
v_gene: TRBV5-1; abundance: .; d_gene: .; j_gene: TRBJ2-6; CDR3nt: TGCGCCAGCGAGGCCGGGTCTGGGGCCAACGTCCTGACTTTC; CDR3aa: CASEAGSGANVLTF
v_gene: TRBV4-3; abundance: .; d_gene: TRBD2; j_gene: TRBJ2-7; CDR3nt: TGCGCCAGCAGCCAAGTAGTAGCGGGAGCCTACGAGCAGTACTTC; CDR3aa: CASSQVVAGAYEQYF
v_gene: TRBV18; abundance: once; d_gene: TRBD1; j_gene: TRBJ2-2; CDR3nt: TGTGCCAGCTCACCGGACATGACAGGGTCGGCCGGGGAGCTGTTTTTT; CDR3aa: CASSPDMTGSAGELFF
v_gene: TRBV27; abundance: many; d_gene: .; j_gene: TRBJ2-1; CDR3nt: TGTGCCAGCAGTTTACCTAGCAGTAACAATGAGCAGTTCTTC; CDR3aa: CASSLPSSNNEQFF
v_gene: TRBV4-1; abundance: .; d_gene: .; j_gene: TRBJ2-5; CDR3nt: TGCGCCAGCAGCCAAGTGGTCGGAGAGACCCAGTACTTC; CDR3aa: CASSQVVGETQYF